This T cell receptor beta chain was sequenced during a study of cytomegalovirus exposure and HLA in healthy donors. The PCR contained 60 Vbeta and 13 Jbeta primers. Clones were sequenced by immunoSEQ multiplex PCR, and TCRdb holds only the in-frame ones, with some missing. The data contain roughly 140,000 clones, 65% to 80% of them seen just once; the ten biggest clones take up about 1.8%. General observations from the study: Researchers catalogued roughly 150 TCR beta chains as cytomegalovirus-associated.

Germline V gene lookup returns CDR1 LNHDA and CDR2 SQIVND (reference sequence). CDR3 size: 14 residues. Trimming took 7 bases from V and 0 from J, leaving 11 bases between them. This clone was seen just once. Its antigen is unknown. The source of this sequence is a woman aged 40 to 50 in good health and CMV-seronegative. The chain employs TRBV19 and TRBJ2-3; perhaps TRBD1 as D (6 bases). The specimen sequenced was PBMCs. CDR3 region: CASTEDRSTDTQYF. CDR3 in DNA: TGTGCCAGTACCGAAGACAGGAGCACAGATACGCAGTATTTT.